This T cell receptor (beta chain) was recovered during a study of cytomegalovirus exposure and HLA in healthy donors. Germline V CDR1 and CDR2: SGDLS, YYNGEE. CDR3 length: 15 amino acids. The V and J ends lost 5 bases and 6 bases respectively, with 19 bases between them. PCR used 60 Vbeta primers and 13 Jbeta primers. Clones were sequenced by immunoSEQ multiplex PCR, and TCRdb holds only the in-frame ones, with some missing. The sample holds a few hundred thousand clones, about four fifths seen once. The chain employs TRBV9 and TRBJ2-3, with D possibly being TRBD2 (5 bases). This clonotype was sampled from a woman in her forties or fifties in good health and CMV-seropositive. Sequenced: PBMCs. The CDR3 sequence: CASSGEGLPADTQYF. As DNA, the CDR3 is TGTGCCAGCAGTGGAGAGGGCTTACCGGCTGATACGCAGTATTTT.